This T cell receptor (beta chain) was retrieved from a study of beta chain features in type 1 diabetes. Regarding the study as a whole: Shorter templates might be favored by PCR, equally in patients and controls. Researchers report that Type 1 diabetes patients had moderately but significantly shorter TCRB CDR3s across all four CD4+ subsets.

Germline CDR1 is SGDLS and CDR2 is YYNGEE. V lost 2 bases and J lost 0, with 8 bases in between. The CDR3 runs 14 residues. As every portion of the isolated RNA was reverse transcribed, the sequencing read expressed TCRB transcripts. Assay used: immunoSEQ multiplex PCR; TCRdb lists only in-frame clones, some missing. The top ten hold 0.02% to 0.025% of the sample, which has 680,000 or so clones, around 15% seen once. This clone has more than one count but fewer than ten. Its antigen is not known. Staining for CD45RO/CCR7/CD25/CD127/CD95/CD27 allowed sorting of CD4+ naive, central memory, regulatory and stem cell-like memory cells.

Sequencing was performed on naive CD4+ T cells from blood. This TCR was recovered from a man between 18 and 29 years old with type 1 diabetes. The V gene is TRBV9, the J gene TRBJ1-1; perhaps TRBD1 as D (6 bases). The CDR3 DNA sequence: TGTGCCAGCAGCGTGGACAGAGTGAACACTGAAGCTTTCTTT. Translating it yields CASSVDRVNTEAFF. Full variable domain (missing parts from reference TRBV9 and TRBJ1-1): DSGVTQTPKHLITATGQRVTLRCSPRSGDLSVYWYQQSLDQGLQFLIQYYNGEERAKGNILERFSAQQFPDLHSELNLSSLELGDSALYFCASSVDRVNTEAFFGQGTRLTVV.